The T cell receptor (beta chain) described here comes from a study of T cell responses to AZD1222 COVID-19 vaccine. CDR3 size: 14 residues. Germline CDR1 reads GTSNPN; CDR2 reads SVGIG (reference sequence). The germline V and J ends were trimmed by 3 bases and 12 bases, with 23 bases remaining between them. TCRdb's table, derived via immunoSEQ multiplex PCR, lists solely in-frame clones and lacks some. Seen here are around 180,000 clones, 85% to 90% observed once, and the top ten hold around 2.9%. This specimen was peripheral blood, taken on day 0 of MenACWY control vaccination. The genes are TRBV30 and TRBJ1-2; D is perhaps TRBD1 (6 bases). The clonotype originates from an adult in good health. The CDR3 region is CAWRAVRGPSIHTF. CDR3 bases: TGTGCCTGGAGGGCGGTGCGGGGGCCGAGTATCCACACCTTC.